This T cell receptor (beta chain) was profiled in a study of regulatory T cells in long-lasting Graves disease. Library construction for TCR beta used iRepertoire HTBI primers and Arm-PCR of CDR3 regions. Via MiXCR, TCRdb re-called the multiplex PCR reads, giving one row per CDR3 protein. The data hold hundreds of thousands of distinct CDR3 sequences, with approximately 13% observed a single time. V lost 3 bases, J lost 0 bases, and 8 bases lay in between. The germline V gene encodes CDR1 MNHGY and CDR2 SVAAGI. This CDR3 contains 14 residues. The time point was: newly diagnosed GD, antithyroid drugs for less than 3 months. From RNA extracted from PBMCs, the TCR library was made. The sample was also linked to a second study, of T cells in Graves' hyperthyroidism and ophthalmopathy.

Material: peripheral blood mononuclear cells (PBMCs), obtained at new diagnosis, from a patient treated with antithyroid drugs. The chain combines TRBV6-9 with TRBJ1-1, with D hard to call. This TCR was recovered from a man younger than 45 with Graves disease. The CDR3 loop is CASSYTDMNTEAFF. CDR3 sequence (DNA): TGTGCCAGCAGTTACACAGACATGAACACTGAAGCTTTCTTT.